Each of the 21 T cell receptor beta chains below was sequenced from the same sample in a study of OX40 agonist ivuxolimab in advanced cancers. Libraries were prepared by immunoSEQ multiplex PCR; TCRdb keeps only in-frame clonotypes and omits some of them. Here the sample spans 13,000 to 15,000 clones, around three quarters being singletons. The source material was CD4+ or CD8+ T cells sorted from blood, sampled in a trial of the OX40 agonist ivuxolimab. The receptors originated from an adult with an advanced solid tumor such as melanoma, head and neck, liver or kidney cancer.

The chain has TRBV28 and TRBJ2-7; D may be TRBD1 (5 bases). Germline CDR1 MDHEN, CDR2 SYDVKM. The CDR3 loop spans 13 amino acids. The V gene lost 10 bases and the J gene lost 2 bases, with 15 bases spanning the gap. The CDR3 sequence is CATRQRSAYEQYF. The CDR3 DNA follows: TGTGCCACCCGACAGCGCTCTGCCTACGAGCAGTACTTC. The full variable domain, with the rest looked up from reference TRBV28 and TRBJ2-7, is DVKVTQSSRYLVKRTGEKVFLECVQDMDHENMFWYRQDPGLGLRLIYFSYDVKMKEKGDIPEGYSVSREKKERFSLILESASTNQTSMYLCATRQRSAYEQYFGPGTRLTVT.

The table lists this clone with a few counts. J is TRBJ2-7 and V is TRBV6-1, with unresolved D. This CDR3 is built from 13 residues. V dropped 3 bases and J dropped 2 bases, with 8 bases sitting between them. The V gene's germline CDR1 is MNHNS and CDR2 SASEGT. Written as DNA, the CDR3 is TGTGCCAGCAGTGAGGCAGTAACCTACGAGCAGTACTTC. Translated, it gives CASSEAVTYEQYF.

This rearrangement joins TRBV7-6 to TRBJ2-1; 10 bases map to TRBD2. V lost 2 bases, J lost 4 bases, and 5 bases stayed unmatched. The CDR3 runs to 16 residues. Germline V gene lookup returns CDR1 SGHVS and CDR2 FNYEAQ. CDR3 in amino acids: CASSLLAGVSYNEQFF. In DNA form, the CDR3 reads TGTGCCAGCAGCTTACTAGCGGGAGTTTCTTACAATGAGCAGTTCTTC.

The rearrangement joins TRBV7-9 to TRBJ1-4; D gene uncertain. The CDR3 covers 13 residues. Germline V CDR1 and CDR2: SEHNR, FQNEAQ (reference sequence). The V and J ends lost 6 bases and 0 bases respectively, with 5 bases between them. For the CDR3, the DNA is TGTGCCAGCAGTTGGGCAACTAATGAAAAACTGTTTTTT. Translating gives CASSWATNEKLFF. Variable domain in full (rest from reference TRBV7-9 and TRBJ1-4): DTGVSQNPRHKITKRGQNVTFRCDPISEHNRLYWYRQTLGQGPEFLTYFQNEAQLEKSRLLSDRFSAERPKGSFSTLEIQRTEQGDSAMYLCASSWATNEKLFFGSGTQLSVL.

This clone appeared a single time. V is TRBV27 and J is TRBJ2-5; D is perhaps TRBD1 (5 bases). The germline CDR1 and CDR2 sequences are MNHEY and SMNVEV (reference sequence). CDR3 size: 16 residues. Trimming shortened V by 5 bases and J by 4 bases, and 20 bases separated the two germline ends. Written as DNA, the CDR3 is TGTGCCAGCAGTCCCCTCCAGGGCCTCCTTGGAGAGACCCAGTACTTC. Its translation is CASSPLQGLLGETQYF.

This chain connects TRBV15 to TRBJ1-2, with 9 bases lining up with TRBD1. V lost 0 bases and J lost 5; bases outside the gene matches: 4. This CDR3 is built from 15 residues. Looked up from germline, CDR1 is LNHNV and CDR2 is YYDKDF (reference sequence). CDR3 in DNA: TGTGCCACCAGCAGAGATCCGGGACAGGGTTATGGCTACACCTTC. Encoded protein: CATSRDPGQGYGYTF.

The chain links TRBV6-6 to TRBJ2-1; 7 nucleotides align to TRBD2. Germline V lookup: CDR1 MNHNY, CDR2 SVGAGI (reference sequence). V lost 7 bases, J lost 5 bases, and 2 bases stayed unmatched. CDR3 length: 12 amino acids. The CDR3 here is CASTTSNNEQFF. CDR3 in DNA: TGTGCCAGCACGACTAGCAACAATGAGCAGTTCTTC.

The rearrangement joins TRBV11-2 to TRBJ2-7; D gene unclear. This CDR3 is 12 amino acids long. The V gene's germline CDR1 is SGHAT and CDR2 FQNNGV. Trimming shortened V by 5 bases and J by 4 bases, and 9 bases separated the two germline ends. The CDR3 reads CASSQMGYEQYF. The CDR3 nucleotides read TGTGCCAGCAGCCAAATGGGTTACGAGCAGTACTTC.

This clone was seen once. The CDR3 loop is CASSLNPYNEQFF. In DNA, the CDR3 is TGTGCCAGCAGCTTAAACCCATACAATGAGCAGTTCTTC. This chain uses TRBV7-3 with TRBJ2-1, with unresolved D. This CDR3 contains 13 residues. V shed 1 base and J shed 4 bases, with 5 bases lying between them. Germline loops: CDR1 SGHTA, CDR2 FQGTGA.

By its share, this clone is hyperexpanded. The chain employs TRBV7-9 and TRBJ1-2; tentative D call: TRBD1 (5 bases). The germline V gene encodes CDR1 SEHNR and CDR2 FQNEAQ (reference sequence). The V end was cut by 5 bases, the J end by 10 bases, with 11 bases between. The CDR3 is 11 residues long. CDR3 DNA: TGTGCCAGCAGCGGCATCAGGGACTACACCTTC. Translated, it gives CASSGIRDYTF. The full variable domain, completed using reference TRBV7-9 and TRBJ1-2, is DTGVSQNPRHKITKRGQNVTFRCDPISEHNRLYWYRQTLGQGPEFLTYFQNEAQLEKSRLLSDRFSAERPKGSFSTLEIQRTEQGDSAMYLCASSGIRDYTFGSGTRLTVV.

The rearrangement joins TRBV20-1 to TRBJ2-5; D unclear. Judging by the DNA end, TRBJ2-7 fits better; the J call may be wrong. The CDR3 contains 11 residues. CDR1 is DFQATT, CDR2 SNEGSKA, per germline (reference sequence). The CDR3 nucleotides are TGCAGTGGCACGGAAATGTACGAGCAGTACTTC. It is translated as CSGTEMYEQYF.

This chain links TRBV19 with TRBJ2-5; a weak D match, TRBD1 (6 bases). Germline loops: CDR1 LNHDA, CDR2 SQIVND (reference sequence). The length of the CDR3 is 13 residues. V lost 5 bases and J lost 7, with 14 bases in between. As DNA, the CDR3 is TGTGCCAGTAGTGCTCCCGGGACAACGACCCAGTACTTC. It translates to CASSAPGTTTQYF.

The CDR3 nucleotides read TGTGCCAGCAGCTCTCCTCCCGGGAGATACAATGAGCAGTTCTTC. Translation: CASSSPPGRYNEQFF. This chain connects TRBV7-9 to TRBJ2-1; possibly TRBD2 for D (6 bases). The CDR3 runs 15 residues. V was trimmed by 4 bases and J by 4 bases, leaving 14 bases between them. Germline CDR1 SEHNR, CDR2 FQNEAQ (reference sequence).

This chain uses TRBV5-1 with TRBJ2-5; D gene ambiguous. The germline V gene has CDR1 SGHRS and CDR2 YFSETQ. The CDR3 sequence is 14 residues long. The V end was cut by 4 bases, the J end by 1 base, with 11 bases between. The CDR3 loop reads CASSQLGFQETQYF. CDR3 DNA sequence: TGCGCCAGCAGCCAACTTGGATTCCAAGAGACCCAGTACTTC.

This rearrangement joins TRBV7-2 to TRBJ2-4; tentative D call: TRBD1 (5 bases). The germline V gene encodes CDR1 SGHTA and CDR2 FQGNSA. V dropped 1 base and J dropped 6 bases, with 25 bases sitting between them. The CDR3 runs to 19 residues. The CDR3 DNA sequence: TGTGCCAGCAGCTTAGAAGACGACACACTAAGGGGAAGTAGAAACATTCAGTACTTC. Protein sequence: CASSLEDDTLRGSRNIQYF. Full variable domain (remainder filled in from reference TRBV7-2 and TRBJ2-4): GAGVSQSPSNKVTEKGKDVELRCDPISGHTALYWYRQSLGQGLEFLIYFQGNSAPDKSGLPSDRFSAERTGGSVSTLTIQRTQQEDSAVYLCASSLEDDTLRGSRNIQYFGAGTRLSVL.

Here the CDR3 DNA reads TGTGCCAGCAGTTACGGGTCACAGGGGGCGGACGAGCAGTACTTC. Its protein product is CASSYGSQGADEQYF. The chain employs TRBV11-2 and TRBJ2-7; 9 bases fit TRBD1. Trimming cost V 6 bases and J 5 bases; bases outside gene matches: 11. CDR1 is SGHAT and CDR2 is FQNNGV in the germline V gene. This CDR3 spans 15 amino acids.

The chain couples TRBV2 to TRBJ1-2; D is unresolved. CDR1 is SNHLY, CDR2 FYNNEI, per germline. V was pared by 7 bases and J by 6 bases, with 15 bases between. CDR3 length equals 13 residues. Here the CDR3 reads CASKGNPLDGYTF. The CDR3 region has the DNA TGTGCCAGCAAAGGGAACCCATTGGATGGCTACACCTTC.

The CDR3 is CASREAGANVLTF. CDR3 sequence (DNA): TGTGCCAGTAGGGAGGCGGGGGCCAACGTCCTGACTTTC. The chain carries TRBV19 and TRBJ2-6; a weak D match, TRBD2 (5 bases). Germline lookup yields CDR1 LNHDA and CDR2 SQIVND (reference sequence). V lost 6 bases and J 4 bases, leaving 7 bases between the germline ends. This CDR3 comprises 13 residues. Filled out from reference TRBV19 and TRBJ2-6, the complete variable domain reads DGGITQSPKYLFRKEGQNVTLSCEQNLNHDAMYWYRQDPGQGLRLIYYSQIVNDFQKGDIAEGYSVSREKKESFPLTVTSAQKNPTAFYLCASREAGANVLTFGAGSRLTVL.

The rearrangement links TRBV5-1 to TRBJ2-7, with D unresolved. The CDR3 is made up of 12 amino acids. Germline V gene sequence: CDR1 SGHRS, CDR2 YFSETQ. V was cut by 0 bases and J by 6 bases, with 7 bases left in between. Here the CDR3 DNA reads TGCGCCAGCAGCTTGGAGGGCTTCGAGCAGTACTTC. Residues: CASSLEGFEQYF.

The CDR3 sequence: CASSLVLTQINYGYTF. As DNA, the CDR3 is TGTGCCAGCAGCTTGGTTCTAACTCAAATCAACTATGGCTACACCTTC. The chain combines TRBV5-6 with TRBJ1-2; no clear D gene. Trimming took off 0 bases at V and 2 bases at J, with 14 bases between the two ends. This CDR3 is built from 16 residues. Looked up from germline, CDR1 is SGHDT and CDR2 is YYEEEE.

V gene TRBV30 combines with J gene TRBJ2-7, with D possibly matching TRBD1 (6 bases). Trimming shortened V by 0 bases and J by 3 bases, and 9 bases separated the two germline ends. The V gene's germline CDR1 is GTSNPN and CDR2 SVGIG (reference sequence). This CDR3 comprises 13 residues. The CDR3 sequence: CAWSVGGHYEQYF. The CDR3 coding sequence is TGTGCCTGGAGTGTTGGGGGACACTACGAGCAGTACTTC.